The rows below give T cell receptor beta chains drawn from one sample of a study of cytomegalovirus exposure and HLA in healthy donors. TCRdb's copy holds only in-frame clones and misses some; the assay was immunoSEQ multiplex PCR. This sample has roughly 150,000 clones, with roughly four fifths found just once. Sample: PBMCs. The receptors come from a girl aged 2 to 9 in good health and CMV-seropositive. Both conserved end residues are part of each CDR3. Fields, in order: V gene, D gene, J gene, clone size, CDR3 protein, CDR3 DNA. The D gene is left open where the match is weak. The listing skips clone size in some rows; elsewhere it reads once, few, many or a size class.

TRBV6-5	-	TRBJ2-2	-	CASSWQNTGELFF	TGTGCCAGCAGCTGGCAAAACACCGGGGAGCTGTTTTTT
TRBV15	-	TRBJ2-3	once	CATSRNARDTQYF	TGTGCCACCAGCAGAAACGCACGGGATACGCAGTATTTT
TRBV7-3	TRBD1	TRBJ1-6	-	CASSLGTGESVLHF	TGTGCCAGCAGCTTAGGGACAGGGGAGAGTGTACTCCACTTT
TRBV6-1	-	TRBJ2-7	-	CASSPILGSSHEQYF	TGTGCCAGCAGCCCGATACTAGGGAGTTCCCACGAGCAGTACTTC
TRBV5-1	TRBD2	TRBJ2-1	few	CASSLALADNEQFF	TGCGCCAGCAGCTTGGCACTAGCGGACAATGAGCAGTTCTTC
TRBV19	TRBD1	TRBJ1-2	-	CASTPTGQGAYYGYTF	TGTGCCAGTACCCCGACCGGACAGGGGGCGTACTATGGCTACACCTTC
TRBV30	-	TRBJ2-1	-	CAWSVGASGSNEQFF	TGTGCCTGGAGTGTTGGAGCGAGCGGCTCCAATGAGCAGTTCTTC
TRBV2	TRBD2	TRBJ2-7	-	CASRGQLAGVYEQYF	TGTGCCAGCAGGGGACAACTAGCGGGAGTCTACGAGCAGTACTTC
TRBV10-3	-	TRBJ1-2	once	CATSNLWYGPGDTF	TGTGCCACCAGTAACCTTTGGTACGGCCCAGGGGACACCTTC
TRBV2	-	TRBJ1-5	-	CASRGPYSNQPQHF	TGTGCCAGCAGGGGGCCCTATAGCAATCAGCCCCAGCATTTT
TRBV29-1	-	TRBJ2-7	-	CSVGGTSYEQYF	TGCAGCGTGGGTGGGACTTCCTACGAGCAGTACTTC
TRBV28	TRBD2	TRBJ2-1	-	CASSLRTSGRIGSYNEQFF	TGTGCCAGCAGCCTGCGGACTAGCGGGAGAATAGGGTCCTACAATGAGCAGTTCTTC
TRBV5-8	TRBD1	TRBJ1-5	few	CASSLRQGASNQPQHF	TGTGCCAGCAGCCTTCGACAGGGGGCAAGCAATCAGCCCCAGCATTTT
TRBV4-1	TRBD2	TRBJ2-1	-	CASSQRGGLAGGTYYNEQFF	TGCGCCAGCAGCCAGAGGGGAGGACTAGCGGGAGGGACTTATTACAATGAGCAGTTCTTC
TRBV28	-	TRBJ1-1	-	CASNRVGNTEAFF	TGTGCCAGCAATCGGGTTGGGAACACTGAAGCTTTCTTT
TRBV4-1	TRBD2	TRBJ2-5	-	CASSSRLAGDLETQYF	TGCGCCAGCAGCTCACGACTAGCGGGAGATTTGGAGACCCAGTACTTC
TRBV7-8	-	TRBJ1-3	-	CASSATGSGNTIYF	TGTGCCAGCAGCGCAACAGGGTCGGGAAACACCATATATTTT
TRBV4-1	-	TRBJ2-5	-	CASSQDLETQYF	TGCGCCAGCAGCCAAGACTTAGAGACCCAGTACTTC